Listed below are T cell receptor beta chains from one sample, sequenced in a study of blood T cell repertoires in COVID-19. Assay used: immunoSEQ multiplex PCR; TCRdb lists only in-frame clones, some missing. The repertoire includes fewer than 350,000 clones, about 89% of them detected once, and approximately 4.2% sits in the top ten. Sequencing was done on a sample of peripheral blood. These receptor sequences come from a man aged 35 to 55 with acute or convalescent COVID-19. Each CDR3 is given with its conserved first and last residue. A D gene is named only where the DNA matches it firmly. Size values are once, few and many counts, or a class for expanded clones, and some rows have none.

D gene	V gene	J gene	clone size	CDR3 length	CDR3 protein	CDR3 DNA
.	TRBV5-5	TRBJ1-1	.	15	CASSPIFVRGTEAFF	TGTGCCAGCAGCCCGATCTTCGTTCGGGGGACTGAAGCTTTCTTT
TRBD2	TRBV29-1	TRBJ2-1	.	13	CSVSGLGTYEQFF	TGCAGCGTTAGTGGACTAGGGACTTATGAGCAGTTCTTC
TRBD2	TRBV6-1	TRBJ2-3	.	16	CASSEAQAGGADTQYF	TGTGCCAGCAGTGAAGCGCAAGCGGGGGGGGCAGATACGCAGTATTTT
.	TRBV2	TRBJ1-2	few	12	CASSDDRWGYTF	TGTGCCAGCAGTGACGACAGGTGGGGCTACACCTTC
.	TRBV5-1	TRBJ2-5	.	13	CASRGEGSETQYF	TGCGCCAGCAGGGGAGAAGGGTCAGAGACCCAGTACTTC
.	TRBV19	TRBJ2-3	.	14	CASSITQNTDTQYF	TGTGCCAGTAGTATAACACAAAACACAGATACGCAGTATTTT
TRBD1	TRBV3-1/TRBV3-2	TRBJ1-1	.	13	CASSQYLGDRAFF	TGTGCCAGCAGCCAATATTTGGGTGACAGGGCCTTCTTT
.	TRBV3-1/TRBV3-2	TRBJ2-7	.	16	CASSQSMGLVGYEQYF	TGTGCCAGCAGCCAATCAATGGGTCTAGTCGGCTACGAGCAGTACTTC
.	TRBV19	TRBJ1-3	.	14	CASSIKSSGNTIYF	TGTGCCAGTAGTATAAAGAGCTCTGGAAACACCATATATTTT
.	TRBV2	TRBJ2-3	.	13	CASSGGSLDTQYF	TGTGCCAGCAGTGGCGGCAGCCTAGATACGCAGTATTTT
TRBD1	TRBV2	TRBJ1-5	.	13	CASRGQGGQPQHF	TGTGCCAGCAGAGGACAGGGGGGACAGCCCCAGCATTTT
.	TRBV14	TRBJ2-1	.	17	CASSQDHGLSSYNEQFF	TGTGCCAGCAGCCAAGATCACGGACTGAGCTCCTACAATGAGCAGTTCTTC
TRBD1	TRBV19	TRBJ1-5	.	15	CASSITGTGVQPQHF	TGTGCCAGTAGTATAACCGGGACAGGGGTCCAGCCCCAGCATTTT
.	TRBV5-1	TRBJ2-2	.	15	CASSLDTPGTGELFF	TGCGCCAGCAGCTTGGACACCCCGGGCACCGGGGAGCTGTTTTTT
TRBD2	TRBV20-1	TRBJ2-1	.	17	CSASGWGGGSSYNEQFF	TGCAGTGCTAGTGGTTGGGGCGGGGGGAGCTCCTACAATGAGCAGTTCTTC
TRBD1	TRBV6-5	TRBJ2-4	.	13	CASHGQGENIQYF	TGTGCCAGTCACGGACAGGGAGAAAACATTCAGTACTTC
.	TRBV4-2	TRBJ1-2	.	15	CASSPIAGLRYGYTF	TGTGCCAGCAGCCCAATCGCGGGGTTGAGGTATGGCTACACCTTC
TRBD1	TRBV24-1	TRBJ2-6	.	15	CATSVTGDGANVLTF	TGTGCCACCAGTGTTACAGGGGATGGGGCCAACGTCCTGACTTTC
.	TRBV12-3/TRBV12-4	TRBJ2-7	.	11	CASRVSYEQYF	TGTGCCAGCAGGGTCAGTTACGAGCAGTACTTC
.	TRBV5-1	TRBJ2-1	.	14	CASSIGDLYNEQFF	TGCGCCAGCAGCATAGGAGATCTCTACAATGAGCAGTTCTTC
TRBD2	TRBV2	TRBJ2-7	.	15	CASSSGLAGAGGQYF	TGTGCCAGCAGTTCAGGACTAGCGGGGGCCGGCGGGCAGTACTTC
TRBD1	TRBV2	TRBJ1-1	.	15	CATSPQGARGTEAFF	TGTGCCACATCCCCCCAGGGGGCGCGTGGGACTGAAGCTTTCTTT
.	TRBV11-3	TRBJ2-7	.	13	CASSLGSNYEQYF	TGTGCCAGCAGCTTAGGGAGCAACTACGAGCAGTACTTC
.	TRBV6-5	TRBJ1-4	.	13	CASSYSVNGILFF	TGTGCCAGCAGTTACTCAGTTAACGGGATCCTGTTTTTT
.	TRBV10-2	TRBJ2-7	.	13	CASKEGIAYEQYF	TGCGCCAGCAAGGAGGGGATCGCCTACGAGCAGTACTTC
.	TRBV5-5	TRBJ1-2	once	15	CASSLLYPSNYGYTF	TGTGCCAGCAGCTTGTTGTATCCTTCTAACTATGGCTACACCTTC
TRBD1	TRBV28	TRBJ2-7	.	15	CASTRDRGTSYEQYF	TGTGCCAGCACCCGGGACAGGGGAACATCCTACGAGCAGTACTTC
TRBD1	TRBV7-2	TRBJ1-2	.	15	CASSLETGAFYGYTF	TGTGCCAGCAGCTTAGAGACAGGGGCATTCTATGGCTACACCTTC
TRBD2	TRBV27	TRBJ2-3	.	17	CASSPPSGGAYADTQYF	TGTGCCAGCAGTCCCCCCAGCGGGGGGGCATACGCAGATACGCAGTATTTT
.	TRBV5-1	TRBJ1-6	.	14	CASSWDTNNSPLHF	TGCGCCAGCTCCTGGGACACCAATAATTCACCCCTCCACTTT
TRBD1	TRBV27	TRBJ1-2	.	14	CASSLGTGRYGYTF	TGTGCCAGCAGTCTAGGGACAGGAAGATATGGCTACACCTTC
.	TRBV10-1	TRBJ1-4	once	13	CASSESGGGKLFF	TGCGCCAGCAGTGAGTCGGGAGGGGGAAAACTGTTTTTT
TRBD2	TRBV5-5	TRBJ2-1	.	19	CASSLRSVLAGGGIREQFF	TGTGCCAGCAGCTTGAGGTCAGTCTTAGCGGGGGGCGGCATCCGTGAGCAGTTCTTC
.	TRBV5-1	TRBJ2-1	.	15	CASSLVGDSYNEQFF	TGCGCCAGCAGCTTGGTCGGGGACTCCTACAATGAGCAGTTCTTC
TRBD1	TRBV2	TRBJ1-2	.	15	CASLYLPGQNYGYTF	TGTGCCAGCCTCTACCTCCCGGGACAGAACTATGGCTACACCTTC
TRBD1	TRBV4-2	TRBJ2-7	.	16	CASSQDTQGVVAEQYF	TGTGCCAGCAGCCAAGATACCCAGGGGGTAGTCGCCGAGCAGTACTTC
.	TRBV5-1	TRBJ1-1	.	14	CASSLTPWNTEAFF	TGCGCCAGCAGCTTGACACCCTGGAACACTGAAGCTTTCTTT
.	TRBV4-1	TRBJ2-2	.	15	CASSVRGNGTGELFF	TGCGCCAGCAGCGTACGGGGGAATGGAACCGGGGAGCTGTTTTTT
TRBD2	TRBV4-1	TRBJ2-1	few	15	CASTRAGSSYNEQFF	TGCGCCAGTACCCGAGCGGGGAGCTCCTACAATGAGCAGTTCTTC
.	TRBV7-9	TRBJ1-1	.	12	CASSLPGFGAFF	TGTGCCAGCAGCTTACCCGGGTTCGGAGCTTTCTTT
TRBD1	TRBV5-4	TRBJ2-3	.	16	CASSFDRGQLRDTQYF	TGTGCCAGCAGCTTTGACAGGGGGCAATTGAGAGATACGCAGTATTTT
.	TRBV11-2	TRBJ1-1	.	13	CASSQGGSTEAFF	TGTGCCAGCAGCCAAGGAGGCAGCACTGAAGCTTTCTTT